This T cell receptor beta chain was observed in a study of blood T cell repertoires in COVID-19. The length of the CDR3 is 14 residues. J gave up 6 bases and V 3 bases, and 6 bases lay outside the gene matches. Germline V lookup: CDR1 KGHDR, CDR2 SFDVKD. Authors' data handling: From reference gene primer amplification, estimates of nucleated cell counts were derived. Data came from immunoSEQ multiplex PCR; TCRdb stores just in-frame clones and leaves some out. V and J calls and clone size come straight from that table; D and trimming were deduced from the DNA. The table has 300,000 or so clones, more than 70% seen once; the top ten hold around 8%.

The sample was peripheral blood. The V call is TRBV24-1, the J call TRBJ2-7; 8 bases agree with TRBD2. This receptor was taken from a woman in her forties or fifties who had recovered from COVID-19. The CDR3: CATSDRREAGEQYF. CDR3 nucleotide sequence: TGTGCCACCAGTGATCGGCGGGAGGCGGGCGAGCAGTACTTC.